Below, 22 T cell receptor beta chains from the same sample are listed, as sequenced in a study of post-analysis software for immune sequencing data. What these receptors recognize is not known. Unique molecular identifiers had been added to the TCR beta cDNA libraries. TCRdb processed the PCR reads anew with MiXCR; each CDR3 protein has one entry. The sample has about 820,000 distinct CDR3 sequences, 53% seen once. General study points: In patients, TRBV5-6, TRBV5-1 and TRBV20-1 belonged to about five TRBV segments found more frequently than in controls.

The sample comprised blood. These receptors all come from a girl aged 10 to 17 with multiple sclerosis.

The V gene is TRBV5-1, the J gene TRBJ1-2, with D perhaps TRBD1 (5 bases). Germline loops: CDR1 SGHRS, CDR2 YFSETQ. This CDR3 is 13 amino acids long. V lost 5 bases and J 8 bases, leaving 16 bases between the germline ends. CDR3 sequence (DNA): TGCGCCAGCAGTATCTCGGGGGATGGCGGCTACACCTTC. Residues: CASSISGDGGYTF. The full variable domain, in which reference TRBV5-1 and TRBJ1-2 provide the parts outside the CDR3, is KAGVTQTPRYLIKTRGQQVTLSCSPISGHRSVSWYQQTPGQGLQFLFEYFSETQRNKGNFPGRFSGRQFSNSRSEMNVSTLELGDSALYLCASSISGDGGYTFGSGTRLTVV.

The rearrangement links TRBV5-5 to TRBJ2-7, with D perhaps TRBD2 (6 bases). The DNA matches TRBJ2-5 better at its end, which makes the J call doubtful. This CDR3 comprises 18 residues. Germline assignment: CDR1 SGHKS and CDR2 YYEKEE (reference sequence). CDR3 in amino acids: CASSLAHRKTGGGSTQYF. As DNA, the CDR3 is TGTGCCAGCAGCTTGGCCCACAGGAAAACAGGTGGGGGGTCGACCCAGTACTTC.

The chain is built from TRBV5-1 and TRBJ2-6; 7 nucleotides agree with TRBD1. Germline CDR1 and CDR2: SGHRS and YFSETQ. The CDR3 has 14 amino acids. The junction had 3 bases not matched to a gene; V was cut back by 7 bases and J by 2 bases. The CDR3, as DNA: TGCGCCAGCGGAGACAGGGCTGGGGCCAACGTCCTGACTTTC. Translation: CASGDRAGANVLTF.

Comments on this clonotype: Relative to the germline gene, one junction end is altered; a read error may explain this. The chain carries TRBV6-1 and TRBJ2-1, with 8 bases that match TRBD1. The CDR3 length is 15 residues. Looked up from germline, CDR1 is MNHNS and CDR2 is SASEGT. The CDR3 protein is CASIEGTGLYNEQFF. The CDR3 nucleotides are TGTGCCAGCATTGAAGGGACAGGCCTCTACAATGAGCAGTTCTTC.

This clonotype was picked up a small number of times. This chain uses TRBV5-1 with TRBJ2-1, with 12 positions matching TRBD2. This CDR3 region has 15 residues. CDR1 and CDR2 from the germline V gene are SGHRS and YFSETQ. Germline trimming cut 0 bases from V and 9 bases from J; bases unmatched to any gene: 4. The CDR3 nucleotides are TGCGCCAGCAGCTTGGGGACTAGCGGGACCTCTGAGCAGTTCTTC. Translated, it gives CASSLGTSGTSEQFF.

The V and J genes are TRBV20-1 and TRBJ2-3; 10 bases align to TRBD2. The CDR3 contains 15 residues. V was clipped by 8 bases and J by 2 bases; unmatched bases: 10. From germline, CDR1 is DFQATT and CDR2 SNEGSKA (reference sequence). This CDR3 reads CSNLKAGGPTDTQYF. For the CDR3, the DNA is TGCAGTAACCTTAAAGCGGGAGGGCCCACAGATACGCAGTATTTT.

The chain recombines TRBV4-1 with TRBJ2-3; possible D gene TRBD2, 5 bases. Looked up from germline, CDR1 is MGHRA and CDR2 is YSYEKL. The V end lost 10 bases, the J end lost 2 bases, and 19 bases lay between the germline ends. The CDR3 consists of 15 residues. CDR3 DNA sequence: TGCGCCACCAAGGAGAGGGATTCCTTCACAGATACGCAGTATTTT. Translated: CATKERDSFTDTQYF.

The CDR3 nucleotides are TGCGCCAGCAGCTTGGAGGGCACCCAGAGCTCCTACAATGAGCAGTTCTTC. As protein: CASSLEGTQSSYNEQFF. This chain connects TRBV5-1 to TRBJ2-1; D remains ambiguous. Deletions cut 0 bases from V and 0 bases from J, with 13 bases between. CDR1 and CDR2 (germline): SGHRS, YFSETQ. The CDR3 extends over 17 amino acids.

This sequence joins TRBV5-1 and TRBJ2-5; 8 positions agree with TRBD2. Matching the DNA end better, TRBJ2-7 makes the J call doubtful. The CDR3 extends over 16 amino acids. CDR1 and CDR2 from the germline V gene are SGHRS and YFSETQ. The CDR3 here is CASSSEWTSRSHEQYF. The CDR3 DNA reads TGCGCCAGCAGCTCTGAATGGACTAGCAGGAGCCACGAGCAGTACTTC.

V usage is TRBV3-1 and J usage is TRBJ2-7, with a weak D call TRBD1 (6 bases). This CDR3 is 14 amino acids long. Trimming took 3 bases from V and 2 from J, leaving 11 bases between them. Germline values: CDR1 LGHDT, CDR2 YNNKEL (reference sequence). The CDR3 loop reads CASSHPQGTYEQYF. CDR3 nucleotide sequence: TGTGCCAGCAGCCATCCCCAGGGGACCTACGAGCAGTACTTC.

The chain links TRBV6-5 to TRBJ2-4, with a tentative D call TRBD2 (6 bases). The DNA matches TRBJ2-7 better at its end, which makes the J call doubtful. Germline assignment: CDR1 MNHEY and CDR2 SVGAGI. The CDR3 has 16 residues. The CDR3 reads CASSIRPGLTSYEQYF. The CDR3, as DNA: TGTGCCAGCAGTATCCGCCCGGGACTGACATCCTACGAGCAGTACTTC.

This clonotype has more than one count but fewer than ten. The gene calls are TRBV27 and TRBJ2-7, with 11 bases identical to TRBD2. The CDR3 sequence is 14 residues long. The junction had 6 bases not matched to a gene; V was cut back by 6 bases and J by 5 bases. CDR1 is MNHEY, CDR2 SMNVEV, per germline (reference sequence). CDR3 residues: CASRAGTSGNEQYF. DNA of the CDR3: TGTGCCAGCAGGGCTGGGACTAGCGGTAACGAGCAGTACTTC.

The chain recombines TRBV29-1 with TRBJ2-5; the D gene is possibly TRBD1 (6 bases). The CDR3 totals 12 residues. V lost 4 bases and J 5 bases, leaving 11 bases between the germline ends. Germline V CDR1 and CDR2: SQVTM, ANQGSEA. Written as DNA, the CDR3 is TGCAGCGTTGCTCAGGGGAAGGAGACCCAGTACTTC. The encoded protein is CSVAQGKETQYF.

The rearrangement joins TRBV12-3 or TRBV12-4 to TRBJ1-5; a weak D match, TRBD1 (5 bases). The CDR3 spans 14 residues. V was clipped by 3 bases and J by 5 bases, with 11 bases between them. CDR3: CASSFGGADQPQHF. Here the CDR3 DNA reads TGTGCCAGCAGTTTTGGGGGAGCCGATCAGCCCCAGCATTTT.

This clonotype was picked up a small number of times. The gene calls are TRBV29-1 and TRBJ1-2, with 8 bases lining up with TRBD1. In germline, CDR1 is SQVTM, CDR2 ANQGSEA. V gave up 3 bases and J gave up 5 bases; unmatched junction bases: 8. There are 14 residues in the CDR3. CDR3 in amino acids: CSVDVWGQEYGYTF. As DNA, the CDR3 is TGCAGCGTTGACGTTTGGGGACAGGAGTATGGCTACACCTTC.

The chain combines TRBV6-5 with TRBJ1-1; perhaps TRBD1 as D (6 bases). This CDR3 spans 12 amino acids. CDR1 and CDR2 (germline): MNHEY, SVGAGI. Trimming left V 6 bases short and J 7 bases short, with 12 bases between. This chain's CDR3 is CASSRGQFEAFF. As DNA, the CDR3 is TGTGCCAGCAGCCGAGGACAGTTTGAAGCTTTCTTT.

The rearrangement uses TRBV28 and TRBJ2-2; TRBD2 agrees at 7 bases. After removal of 4 bases from V and 0 bases from J, the junction contained 5 bases not matched to a gene. The germline CDR1 and CDR2 sequences are MDHEN and SYDVKM. There are 16 residues in the CDR3. CDR3 region: CASSSGEGPNTGELFF. In DNA, the CDR3 is TGTGCCAGCAGTTCTGGGGAGGGACCGAACACCGGGGAGCTGTTTTTT.

V is TRBV12-3 or TRBV12-4 and J is TRBJ2-7; D is unresolved. Between the trimmed V and J ends, which lost 1 base and 6 bases, there was a span of 10 bases. There are 13 residues in the CDR3. CDR3 protein: CASSLGRDSEQYF. The DNA for the CDR3 is TGTGCCAGCAGTTTAGGCAGAGACTCCGAGCAGTACTTC.

The chain links TRBV6-5 to TRBJ2-3; tentatively, D is TRBD2 (6 bases). The germline CDR1 and CDR2 sequences are MNHEY and SVGAGI. V lost 5 bases to trimming and J lost 2 bases, with 14 bases between them. CDR3 length: 15 amino acids. The DNA for the CDR3 is TGTGCCAGCAGTCAGACTAGAATGTCCACAGATACGCAGTATTTT. Protein sequence: CASSQTRMSTDTQYF.

The CDR3 here is CASSLGRAKHNEQFF. The CDR3 nucleotides are TGTGCCAGCAGCCTCGGCAGGGCAAAGCACAATGAGCAGTTCTTC. The chain employs TRBV4-2 and TRBJ2-1; maybe TRBD1 (5 bases). The CDR3 is made up of 15 amino acids. The V end was cut by 4 bases, the J end by 5 bases, with 15 bases between. Germline-derived CDR1 and CDR2 are LGHNA and YNFKEQ.

The gene calls are TRBV2 and TRBJ2-4; possibly TRBD1 or TRBD2 for D (5 bases each). The assigned J gene may be wrong: the sequence end matches TRBJ2-7 better. The CDR3 is made up of 15 amino acids. Germline V gives CDR1 SNHLY, CDR2 FYNNEI. CDR3 protein: CASRGVSEAPYEQYF. CDR3 nucleotide sequence: TGTGCCAGCAGGGGGGTCTCGGAGGCCCCCTACGAGCAGTACTTC.

This clonotype was counted only a few times. V and J are TRBV12-3 or TRBV12-4 and TRBJ2-5, with 10 bases identical to TRBD1. The CDR3 runs to 17 residues. The V segment lost 8 bases and the J segment 2 bases; nucleotides outside the gene matches: 14. The CDR3 loop reads CASPGTGAASGQETQYF. The CDR3 bases are TGTGCCAGCCCCGGGACAGGGGCCGCCAGCGGACAAGAGACCCAGTACTTC.